This TCR beta chain was captured in a study of blood T cell repertoires in COVID-19. Turning to the study itself: Both acute and convalescent COVID-19 samples were obtained from the United States, Italy and Spain. Sources were T cells, B-cell-depleted T cells, or PBMCs; the material itself was cDNA or gDNA.

The CDR3 contains 16 residues. V was pared by 6 bases and J by 0 bases, with 17 bases between. Germline V lookup: CDR1 SEHNR, CDR2 FQNEAQ (reference sequence). The assay was immunoSEQ multiplex PCR, and TCRdb's table has in-frame clones only and misses some. The top ten clones hold about 25% of a sample with 20,000 to 25,000 clones, about nine tenths of them seen once. Sequences were obtained from peripheral blood. This chain uses TRBV7-9 with TRBJ2-5; a possible D gene is TRBD1 (6 bases). This clonotype was obtained from a human donor with active COVID-19. The donor label of this sample is uncertain. As DNA, the CDR3 is TGTGCCAGCAGTCGCCAACAGGGCGGGTACCAAGAGACCCAGTACTTC. Its translation is CASSRQQGGYQETQYF.